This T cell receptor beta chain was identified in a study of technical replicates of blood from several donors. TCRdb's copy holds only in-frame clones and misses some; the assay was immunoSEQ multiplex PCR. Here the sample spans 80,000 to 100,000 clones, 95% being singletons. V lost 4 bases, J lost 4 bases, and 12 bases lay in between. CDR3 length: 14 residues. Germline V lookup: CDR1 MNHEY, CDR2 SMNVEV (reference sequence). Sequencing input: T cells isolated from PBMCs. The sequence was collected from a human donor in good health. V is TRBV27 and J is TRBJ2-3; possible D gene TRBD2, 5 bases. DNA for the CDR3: TGTGCCAGCAGTTCTAGAGGGCCATCAGATACGCAGTATTTT. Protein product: CASSSRGPSDTQYF.